This TCR beta chain came from a study of OX40 agonist ivuxolimab in advanced cancers. Describing the broader study: Ivuxolimab was a fully human IgG2 agonistic monoclonal antibody targeting the costimulatory receptor OX40 (CD134). Intravenous ivuxolimab was administered to patients every 2 weeks at six dose levels: 0.01, 0.1, 0.3, 1.5, 3 and 10 mg/kg. Of the 50 to 55 patients in dose escalation, about 20 had hepatocellular carcinoma, some 15 had melanoma, 9 had renal cell carcinoma and 9 had head and neck cancer. A male proportion of almost 85% and a mean age of roughly 58 years, ranging from about 20 to 85, were recorded for the dose-escalation cohort. Prior anti-PD-1, anti-PD-L1 or anti-CTLA-4 therapy was permitted, and 40% to 50% of dose-escalation patients had received checkpoint inhibitors. Partial responses were achieved by three dose-escalation patients, of whom one had hepatocellular carcinoma and two had cutaneous melanoma. Peripheral TCRbeta sequencing was intended to test whether TCR sequence diversity was altered and clonal T-cell expansion was caused by ivuxolimab. The paper covers the monotherapy dose-escalation part of the phase I ivuxolimab trial, which included N of about 56 patients. Overall results and qualifications from the work: At doses of 0.1 to 3.0 mg/kg, clonal expansion of both CD4+ and CD8+ blood T cells was observed from baseline to week 6. Antigen specificity was not determined for the clonally expanded peripheral T cells. Partial responders in the 0.1-3.0 mg/kg groups had among the lowest normalized peripheral clonal expansion, especially among CD8+ T cells. After ivuxolimab, CD8+ T cells had more expanded clones than CD4+ T cells on average. Low levels of normalized T-cell clonal expansion were also seen in some patients who did not respond.

Patients with autoimmune disease history or receiving systemic immunosuppression were excluded from the trial. Peripheral blood for TCR sequencing was collected from all dose cohorts at baseline, on cycle 4 day 1, and on cycle 7 day 1. The samples were taken from a phase I, first-in-human, multicenter, open-label dose-escalation trial of ivuxolimab. Adults with locally advanced or metastatic head and neck squamous cell, hepatocellular, melanoma or renal cell carcinoma were enrolled in the trial. CD4+ and CD8+ T cells were sorted separately from peripheral blood before TCR sequencing. To sequence the TCRbeta CDR3 region, genomic DNA was isolated from the sorted cells. The immunoSEQ Assay was used to sequence the TCRbeta CDR3 regions. Not all clones reach the TCRdb copy of this immuneACCESS table, which keeps in-frame sequences only. Checked studies attribute under half of the gap to unresolved V genes and leave the rest unexplained. A total of approximately 77,000 clones appear in this sample, about nine tenths of them only once. In total, the top ten clones hold approximately 0.5% of the sample.

Notes on this clone: What antigen it recognizes has not been identified. The record has no base qualities; no much larger clone is one base away.

Trimming takes 0 bases off V and 3 bases off J; junction bases not matched to a gene: 10. CDR1 and CDR2, per the germline V gene, are ENHRY and SYGVKD. Taken from cysteine to phenylalanine, the CDR3 has 18 residues. CDR3 DNA is the only sequence kept; it has 54 bases, read in frame from the first base. Material: CD4+ or CD8+ T cells sorted from blood, obtained in a trial of the OX40 agonist ivuxolimab. The V and J genes are TRBV10-3 and TRBJ2-1; a stretch of 8 junction bases matches TRBD1. This TCR was sampled from an adult with an advanced solid tumor such as melanoma, head and neck, liver or kidney cancer. The bases are TGTGCCATCAGTGAGTCGACTTTTGGACAGGGTGGCTACAATGAGCAGTTCTTC. This yields the protein CAISESTFGQGGYNEQFF.